The 5 T cell receptor beta chains presented below share a single source sample, sequenced in a study of blood T cell repertoires in COVID-19. Data came from immunoSEQ multiplex PCR; TCRdb stores just in-frame clones and leaves some out. This table holds around 350,000 clones, roughly 86% found once. The sample consisted of peripheral blood. These TCRs come from a human donor in a cohort sampled during active COVID-19.

The rearrangement links TRBV13 to TRBJ1-5; D unresolved. The CDR3 has 15 residues. CDR1 PRHDT and CDR2 FYEKMQ come from the germline V gene (reference sequence). Trimming took 0 bases from V and 0 from J, leaving 6 bases between them. The CDR3, as DNA: TGTGCCAGCAGCTTAGGTCCAGTTAGCAATCAGCCCCAGCATTTT. It codes for CASSLGPVSNQPQHF.

This clone was detected ten times or more. Other DNA sequences in this sample translate to the same CDR3. The rearrangement links TRBV30 to TRBJ2-7, with 7 nucleotides matching TRBD2. The trim removed 5 bases at V and 9 bases at J, leaving 10 bases unmatched. There are 12 residues in the CDR3. Germline V lookup: CDR1 GTSNPN, CDR2 SVGIG (reference sequence). CDR3 bases: TGTGCCTGGGGGGCAGGTCCGGGGGGGCAGTACTTC. Encoded protein: CAWGAGPGGQYF.

This clone has a single count. The rearrangement links TRBV29-1 to TRBJ2-5; D call uncertain. V was clipped by 6 bases and J by 6 bases, with 8 bases between them. CDR1 and CDR2 from the germline V gene are SQVTM and ANQGSEA. The CDR3 covers 10 residues. The DNA of the CDR3 is TGCAGCGTCTCCGAGCAGACCCAGTACTTC. Protein: CSVSEQTQYF. The full variable domain, completed using reference TRBV29-1 and TRBJ2-5, is SAVISQKPSRDICQRGTSLTIQCQVDSQVTMMFWYRQQPGQSLTLIATANQGSEATYESGFVIDKFPISRPNLTFSTLTVSNMSPEDSSIYLCSVSEQTQYFGPGTRLLVL.

The chain links TRBV4-1 to TRBJ2-7, with a tentative D call TRBD2 (7 bases). Germline assignment: CDR1 MGHRA and CDR2 YSYEKL. V gave up 4 bases and J gave up 2 bases, with 15 bases separating them. The CDR3 has 15 amino acids. CDR3 sequence (DNA): TGCGCCAGCAGCCTCTTAGGGGGGGGGACCTACGAGCAGTACTTC. Translation: CASSLLGGGTYEQYF.

The rearrangement links TRBV4-1 to TRBJ1-1; 8 nucleotides line up with TRBD1. The length of the CDR3 is 16 residues. Germline CDR1 reads MGHRA; CDR2 reads YSYEKL. Unmatched junction bases numbered 4, after V lost 0 bases and J lost 1 base. DNA for the CDR3: TGCGCCAGCAGCCAAGACCCAGGGACAGGGAACACTGAAGCTTTCTTT. It translates to CASSQDPGTGNTEAFF.